This is a list of T cell receptor beta chains from one sample in a study of PD-1 blockade in classical Hodgkin lymphoma. Assay: immunoSEQ multiplex PCR; the TCRdb copy retains only in-frame clones and omits some. The table lists approximately 150,000 clones, nearly 80% of them singletons. Source: peripheral blood mononuclear cells (PBMCs), taken before the second cycle of nivolumab. The receptors originated from a human donor with classical Hodgkin lymphoma. Both conserved end residues are part of each CDR3. The order of the fields is D gene, CDR3 length, clone size, J gene, V gene, CDR3 DNA, CDR3 protein. D genes are given only for firm matches. Expanded clones are given a class, and other clones once, few, many or no size at all.

>.|15|.|TRBJ1-4|TRBV29-1
TGCAGCGTCCCGGGTACATCTGCAACTAATGAAAAACTGTTTTTT
CSVPGTSATNEKLFF
>TRBD2|18|.|TRBJ2-6|TRBV7-3
TGTGCCAGCAGCTTAGGGACTAGCGGGGCCCCTGGGGCCAACGTCCTGACTTTC
CASSLGTSGAPGANVLTF
>.|15|.|TRBJ2-6|TRBV5-1
TGCGCCAGCAGCTTGCAAAGCTCTGGGGCCAACGTCCTGACTTTC
CASSLQSSGANVLTF
>.|15|.|TRBJ1-5|TRBV15
TGTGCCACCAGCGTCCTCCCGGGGGGGTATCAGCCCCAGCATTTT
CATSVLPGGYQPQHF
>.|14|.|TRBJ1-5|TRBV28
TGTGCCAGCAATCGGCCAAAAGAGGGGCAGCCCCAGCATTTT
CASNRPKEGQPQHF
>.|10|.|TRBJ1-6|TRBV28
TGTGCCGCAGGTCTGTCACCCCTCCACTTT
CAAGLSPLHF
>.|11|.|TRBJ2-3|TRBV20-1
TGCAGTGCTTCGACTTCGGGTACGCAGTATTTT
CSASTSGTQYF
>TRBD2|14|few|TRBJ2-5|TRBV2
TGTGCCAGCATTTTTGGCGGGGGTGAGGTGTACCAGTACTTC
CASIFGGGEVYQYF
>TRBD2|16|.|TRBJ2-5|TRBV7-2
TGTGCCAGCAGCCGCCTTAGCGGGGGGGCCCAAGAGACCCAGTACTTC
CASSRLSGGAQETQYF
>TRBD1|14|.|TRBJ1-2|TRBV18
TGTGCCAGCTCCCCAGCCGGGACAGGATATGGCTACACCTTC
CASSPAGTGYGYTF
>.|13|.|TRBJ1-1|TRBV5-1
TGCGCCAGCAGCTTGGCCGGGAACACTGAAGCTTTCTTT
CASSLAGNTEAFF
>.|11|.|TRBJ1-1|TRBV6-6
TGTGCCAGCAGTGGGAGTTTTGAAGCTTTCTTT
CASSGSFEAFF
>TRBD1|15|.|TRBJ1-5|TRBV18
TGTGCCAGCTCACCGAGGACAGGACCTAATCAGCCCCAGCATTTT
CASSPRTGPNQPQHF
>.|11|.|TRBJ1-2|TRBV20-1
TGCAGTGCTCTAGAAACATATGGCTACACCTTC
CSALETYGYTF
>.|14|.|TRBJ1-2|TRBV7-3
TGTGCCAGCAGCTCCCGGGACCCCGGCTATGGCTACACCTTC
CASSSRDPGYGYTF
>.|13|.|TRBJ1-5|TRBV10-3
TGTGCCATCAGGGGGATTGTGGGCGAGCCCCAGCATTTT
CAIRGIVGEPQHF
>TRBD2|17|.|TRBJ2-2|TRBV7-3
TGTGCCAGCAGCACCCGACTAGCGGGAGGAAACACCGGGGAGCTGTTTTTT
CASSTRLAGGNTGELFF
>TRBD1|13|once|TRBJ2-5|TRBV7-2
TGTGCCAGCAGCTTACTGGGACAGGGGGCCCAGTACTTC
CASSLLGQGAQYF
>.|17|.|TRBJ2-1|TRBV7-6
TGTGCCAGCAGCTTACCCTGGGACAGCTTCGGGAGCAATGAGCAGTTCTTC
CASSLPWDSFGSNEQFF
>TRBD1|14|.|TRBJ2-2|TRBV7-9
TGTGCCAGCAACCCGGGACAGAAGACCGGGGAGCTGTTTTTT
CASNPGQKTGELFF
>TRBD1|14|.|TRBJ1-2|TRBV5-1
TGCGCCAGCAGACCCTGGACAGGGGTCTATGGCTACACCTTC
CASRPWTGVYGYTF
>.|15|.|TRBJ1-2|TRBV5-6
TGTCCAAGCAACTCCGGAAAGGGAGTGGGCTATGGCTACACCTTC
CPSNSGKGVGYGYTF
>TRBD1|16|.|TRBJ1-1|TRBV19
TGTGCCAGTAGTAAACGGACAGGGCAAATGAACACTGAAGCTTTCTTT
CASSKRTGQMNTEAFF
>.|15|.|TRBJ1-5|TRBV5-1
TGCGCCAGCAGCTTGGAGGGTCTTAGCAATCAGCCCCAGCATTTT
CASSLEGLSNQPQHF
>TRBD2|15|once|TRBJ2-5|TRBV19
TGTGCCAGTAGTACAGGTACTAGCGGAAAAGAGACCCAGTACTTC
CASSTGTSGKETQYF
>.|15|.|TRBJ1-2|TRBV6-6
TGTGCCAGCAGTTATGGGTTCCAAGCTAACTATGGCTACACCTTC
CASSYGFQANYGYTF
>.|15|few|TRBJ1-2|TRBV6-6
TGTGCCAGCAGTTACGTTCCAGAACCTAACTATGGCTACACCTTC
CASSYVPEPNYGYTF
>.|13|.|TRBJ1-1|TRBV6-5
TGTGCCAGCAGTTACCAGGGTTTCACTGAAGCTTTCTTT
CASSYQGFTEAFF
>.|15|once|TRBJ2-2|TRBV5-4
TGTGCCAGCAGCTCCGGGACTCGAAACACCGGGGAGCTGTTTTTT
CASSSGTRNTGELFF
>TRBD1|15|.|TRBJ1-5|TRBV4-2
TGTGCCAGCAGCCAAGATGGACAGGGCGATCAGCCCCAGCATTTT
CASSQDGQGDQPQHF
>.|16|few|TRBJ1-2|TRBV7-9
TGTGCCAGCAGCCTAGTCCCCAGGCCGGCTAACTATGGCTACACCTTC
CASSLVPRPANYGYTF
>.|15|once|TRBJ1-5|TRBV6-5
TGTGCCAGCAGTTACTCAGCAGGGGGCAATCAGCCCCAGCATTTT
CASSYSAGGNQPQHF
>.|12|.|TRBJ2-7|TRBV6-5
TGTGCCATTACGAACAGGTTCGACGAGCAGTACTTC
CAITNRFDEQYF
>.|15|.|TRBJ1-2|TRBV19
TGTGCCAGTAGGCCGGACAGTTCCATAAACTATGGCTACACCTTC
CASRPDSSINYGYTF
>TRBD2|14|.|TRBJ2-5|TRBV6-5
TGTGCCAGCAGTTCCCCAACTAGCGGGGAGACCCAGTACTTC
CASSSPTSGETQYF
>.|15|.|TRBJ1-1|TRBV7-3
TGTGCCAGCAGCCAACTAGGTCTCCTGAACACTGAAGCTTTCTTT
CASSQLGLLNTEAFF
>.|15|few|TRBJ2-7|TRBV6-8
TGTGCCAGCAGTTACTCGCGGGTAGAGGGACACGAGCAGTACTTC
CASSYSRVEGHEQYF
>.|22|.|TRBJ2-6|TRBV30
TGTGCCTGGAGTGTACCTTGGCAGGACCCCAGCAGGTTTAGCTCTGGGGCCAACGTCCTGACTTTC
CAWSVPWQDPSRFSSGANVLTF
>TRBD1|16|.|TRBJ2-5|TRBV11-2
TGTGCCAGCAGCTTAGAACCGACAGGGAGACAAGAGACCCAGTACTTC
CASSLEPTGRQETQYF
>.|13|few|TRBJ1-1|TRBV6-5
TGTGCCAGCAGTTATGAGTCGAACACTGAAGCTTTCTTT
CASSYESNTEAFF